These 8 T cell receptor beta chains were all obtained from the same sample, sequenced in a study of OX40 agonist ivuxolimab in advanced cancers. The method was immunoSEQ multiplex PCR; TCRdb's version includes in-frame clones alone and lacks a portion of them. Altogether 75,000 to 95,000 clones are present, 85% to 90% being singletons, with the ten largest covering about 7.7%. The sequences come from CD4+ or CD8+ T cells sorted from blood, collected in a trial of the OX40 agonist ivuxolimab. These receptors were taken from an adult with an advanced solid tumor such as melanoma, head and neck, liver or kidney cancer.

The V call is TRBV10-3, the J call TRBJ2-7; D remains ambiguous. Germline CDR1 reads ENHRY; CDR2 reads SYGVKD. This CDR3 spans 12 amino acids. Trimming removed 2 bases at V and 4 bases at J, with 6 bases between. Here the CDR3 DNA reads TGTGCCATCAGTGAGACTATATACGAGCAGTACTTC. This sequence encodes CAISETIYEQYF.

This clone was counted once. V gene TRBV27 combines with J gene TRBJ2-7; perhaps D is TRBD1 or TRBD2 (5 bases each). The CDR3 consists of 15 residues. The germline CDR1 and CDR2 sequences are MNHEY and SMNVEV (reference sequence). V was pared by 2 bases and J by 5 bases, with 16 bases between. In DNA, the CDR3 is TGTGCCAGCAGTTTAGGCGGACACCTGAGGGACGAGCAGTACTTC. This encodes CASSLGGHLRDEQYF.

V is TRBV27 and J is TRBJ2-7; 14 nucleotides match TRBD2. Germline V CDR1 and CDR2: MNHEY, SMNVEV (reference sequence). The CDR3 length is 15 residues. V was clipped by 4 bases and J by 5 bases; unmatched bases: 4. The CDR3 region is CASSSGTSGRDEQYF. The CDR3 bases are TGTGCCAGCAGTTCCGGGACTAGCGGGAGAGACGAGCAGTACTTC.

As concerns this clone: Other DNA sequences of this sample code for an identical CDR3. The CDR3 coding sequence is TGTGCCAGCAGCTTAGTGGGGGGAGACACTGAAGCTTTCTTT. As protein: CASSLVGGDTEAFF. The chain employs TRBV7-9 and TRBJ1-1; the D gene is possibly TRBD1 (5 bases). CDR1 SEHNR and CDR2 FQNEAQ come from the germline V gene (reference sequence). The CDR3 length is 14 residues. Between the trimmed V and J ends, which lost 1 base and 3 bases, there was a span of 9 bases.

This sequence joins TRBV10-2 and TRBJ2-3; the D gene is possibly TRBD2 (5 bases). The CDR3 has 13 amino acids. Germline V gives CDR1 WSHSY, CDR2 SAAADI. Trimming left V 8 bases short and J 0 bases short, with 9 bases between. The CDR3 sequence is CASGGLSTDTQYF. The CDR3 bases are TGCGCCAGCGGCGGACTTAGCACAGATACGCAGTATTTT.

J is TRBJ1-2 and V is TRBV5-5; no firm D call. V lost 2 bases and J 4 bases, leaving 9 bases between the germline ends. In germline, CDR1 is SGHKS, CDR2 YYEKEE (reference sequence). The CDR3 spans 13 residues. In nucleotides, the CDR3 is TGTGCCAGCAGCTTTGGCCAGGCCTATGGCTACACCTTC. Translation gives CASSFGQAYGYTF.

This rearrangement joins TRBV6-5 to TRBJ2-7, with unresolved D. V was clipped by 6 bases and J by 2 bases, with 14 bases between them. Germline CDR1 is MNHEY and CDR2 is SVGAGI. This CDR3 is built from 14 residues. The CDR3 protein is CASSLAGDTYEQYF. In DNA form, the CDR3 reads TGTGCCAGCAGCCTCGCCGGCGATACCTACGAGCAGTACTTC.

This CDR3 reads CASSSGQGSDTQYF. CDR3 coding DNA: TGTGCCAGCAGCTCTGGACAGGGGTCAGATACGCAGTATTTT. The chain employs TRBV5-6 and TRBJ2-3; 9 bases are shared with TRBD1. Germline V gene sequence: CDR1 SGHDT, CDR2 YYEEEE. The CDR3 sequence is 14 residues long. V shed 3 bases and J 4 bases; nucleotides not matched to a gene: 3.